The rows below give T cell receptor beta chains drawn from one sample of a study of blood T cell repertoires in COVID-19. The data were produced by immunoSEQ multiplex PCR, yet TCRdb's version contains in-frame clones alone and is incomplete. The sample yields about 380,000 clones, over 75% seen once. The sample was PBMCs or T cells enriched from blood (not recorded which). These receptor sequences come from a man aged 30 to 39 who had recovered from COVID-19. Each CDR3 is given with its conserved first and last residue. D genes are given only for firm matches. Some rows have no size entry. The others give once, few or many, or a class for an expanded clone.

TRBD1	TRBV29-1	TRBJ1-2	once	17	CSVEGGLRTGTHYGYTF	TGCAGCGTTGAAGGGGGGTTAAGGACAGGAACACATTATGGCTACACCTTC
-	TRBV6-5	TRBJ1-1	-	14	CASSQDGEKAEAFF	TGTGCCAGCAGCCAGGACGGGGAGAAAGCTGAAGCTTTCTTT
TRBD1	TRBV12-5	TRBJ1-4	-	15	CASGSTGTGEEKLFF	TGTGCTAGTGGTTCGACCGGGACAGGGGAAGAAAAACTGTTTTTT
-	TRBV27	TRBJ1-1	once	14	CASSETDLNTEAFF	TGTGCCAGCAGTGAGACAGACCTGAACACTGAAGCTTTCTTT
-	TRBV6-5	TRBJ1-2	-	14	CASSLKDTLHGYTF	TGTGCCAGCAGTCTAAAGGACACACTCCATGGCTACACCTTC
-	TRBV7-2	TRBJ2-7	-	14	CASTFVGSSYEQYF	TGTGCCAGCACCTTTGTCGGGAGCTCCTACGAGCAGTACTTC
-	TRBV7-8	TRBJ1-3	-	14	CASSLARSGNTIYF	TGTGCCAGCAGCTTAGCGCGGTCTGGAAACACCATATATTTT
TRBD1	TRBV13	TRBJ1-4	-	16	CASSSLTGGTNEKLFF	TGTGCCAGCAGCTCCTTGACAGGGGGCACTAATGAAAAACTGTTTTTT
-	TRBV15	TRBJ2-5	-	15	CATSRDRKAGETQYF	TGTGCCACCAGCAGAGATCGAAAGGCGGGGGAGACCCAGTACTTC
-	TRBV29-1	TRBJ1-1	once	14	CSVEVVSLNTEAFF	TGCAGCGTTGAAGTTGTCAGTTTGAACACTGAAGCTTTCTTT
-	TRBV6-6	TRBJ1-1	few	11	CASSYFPEAFF	TGTGCCAGCAGTTACTTTCCAGAAGCTTTCTTT
-	TRBV18	TRBJ2-2	-	13	CASSPRGTEGLFF	TGTGCCAGCTCACCACGCGGGACAGAAGGGCTGTTTTTT
-	TRBV3-1/TRBV3-2	TRBJ1-5	-	14	CASSLGTGNQPQHF	TGTGCCAGCAGCCTCGGCACAGGGAACCAGCCCCAGCATTTT
-	TRBV7-6	TRBJ1-1	-	13	CASSLVEGTEAFF	TGTGCCAGCAGCTTAGTAGAGGGAACTGAAGCTTTCTTT
TRBD1	TRBV2	TRBJ1-1	-	14	CASRPGQGATEAFF	TGTGCCAGCAGACCTGGACAGGGGGCCACTGAAGCTTTCTTT
-	TRBV5-1	TRBJ2-7	-	14	CASSLGTTIYEQYF	TGCGCCAGCAGCTTAGGGACAACCATTTACGAGCAGTACTTC
TRBD1	TRBV2	TRBJ1-5	-	14	CASRGQDSNQPQHF	TGTGCCAGCAGAGGACAGGATAGCAATCAGCCCCAGCATTTT
-	TRBV19	TRBJ1-2	-	14	CASSIGRRNYGYTF	TGTGCCAGTAGTATTGGGCGAAGGAACTATGGCTACACCTTC
TRBD1	TRBV6-5	TRBJ1-5	once	15	CASRPQGGSNQPQHF	TGTGCCAGCAGGCCACAGGGGGGAAGCAATCAGCCCCAGCATTTT
-	TRBV7-9	TRBJ2-7	-	12	CASSLIVNEQYF	TGTGCCAGCAGCTTAATAGTGAACGAGCAGTACTTC
-	TRBV7-2	TRBJ2-7	-	13	CASSFDRNYEQYF	TGTGCCAGCAGCTTCGACAGGAACTACGAGCAGTACTTC
-	TRBV19	TRBJ1-1	-	15	CASSIVAGTNTEAFF	TGTGCCAGTAGTATAGTGGCAGGGACTAACACTGAAGCTTTCTTT
TRBD1	TRBV12-3/TRBV12-4	TRBJ1-2	-	13	CASSRQGLDGYTF	TGTGCCAGCAGTAGACAGGGCTTGGACGGCTACACCTTC
-	TRBV7-2	TRBJ1-4	-	15	CASSLVGGPNEKLFF	TGTGCCAGCAGCTTAGTCGGAGGGCCTAATGAAAAACTGTTTTTT
TRBD2	TRBV4-1	TRBJ2-2	once	15	CASSLNSGITGELFF	TGCGCCAGCAGCCTCAATAGCGGGATCACCGGGGAGCTGTTTTTT
-	TRBV5-1	TRBJ2-6	-	15	CASSLMSSGANVLTF	TGCGCCAGCAGCTTGATGAGCTCTGGGGCCAACGTCCTGACTTTC